This T cell receptor beta chain is drawn from a study of Graves' ophthalmopathy and Graves' hyperthyroidism. Of note for this clonotype: Its antigen is unknown.

This CDR3 comprises 10 residues. The ends were cut back, 0 bases at V and 10 bases at J, with 4 bases in the middle. CDR1 and CDR2 (germline): SGHDT, YYEEEE. Amplification of TCR beta CDR3 regions used RNA transcripts. First-round RT-PCR employed HTBI primers, with a second-round multiplex PCR after it. TCRdb itself ran the multiplex PCR reads through MiXCR, one entry per CDR3 protein. In the table there are some 1.1 million distinct CDR3 sequences, about 38% of which are singletons. Study-wide results and caveats: This model predicted ophthalmopathy progression (sensitivity 70% to 71%, specificity about 72%).

The sequencing input was peripheral blood or thyroid tissue (not recorded which). This rearrangement joins TRBV5-6 to TRBJ1-2; no clear D. The source of this sequence is an adult man with Graves' hyperthyroidism. The CDR3 DNA follows: TGTGCCAGCAGCTTGGGGGACTACACCTTC. This gives the protein CASSLGDYTF.